The 10 T cell receptor beta chains given below trace back to one sample, sequenced in a study of blood T cell repertoires in COVID-19. The data were produced by immunoSEQ multiplex PCR, yet TCRdb's version contains in-frame clones alone and is incomplete. In the table there are fewer than 250,000 clones, approximately 73% of which are singletons. Specimen: PBMCs or T cells enriched from blood (not recorded which). Receptors originate from a woman between 50 and 59 years old with acute COVID-19.

This clone showed up just a few times. The V call is TRBV28, the J call TRBJ2-7; D perhaps matches TRBD2 (6 bases). V lost 3 bases, J lost 0 bases, and 9 bases lay in between. Germline CDR1 is MDHEN and CDR2 is SYDVKM. The CDR3 length is 14 residues. CDR3 region: CASSLEGTSYEQYV. The CDR3 coding sequence is TGTGCCAGCAGTTTGGAGGGAACCTCCTACGAGCAGTACGTC.

The chain has TRBV24-1 and TRBJ1-2; 8 bases line up with TRBD1. The CDR3 extends over 14 amino acids. Germline CDR1 reads KGHDR; CDR2 reads SFDVKD. The V and J ends lost 2 bases and 8 bases, in that order; junction bases with no gene match: 6. CDR3 DNA sequence: TGTGCCACCAGTGATTCCGACAGGGGAGGCGGCTACACCTTC. Its protein product is CATSDSDRGGGYTF.

The chain combines TRBV9 with TRBJ2-3; 7 bases align to TRBD2. CDR1 and CDR2 (germline): SGDLS, YYNGEE. V trimming: 0 bases; J trimming: 4 bases; junction bases outside the gene matches: 5. CDR3 length: 15 amino acids. The CDR3, as DNA: TGTGCCAGCAGCGTAGTCCCGACTAGCCCAGATACGCAGTATTTT. Translated: CASSVVPTSPDTQYF.

This chain joins TRBV5-1 and TRBJ1-2; weak D call: TRBD1 (6 bases). V dropped 4 bases and J dropped 7 bases, with 26 bases sitting between them. In germline, CDR1 is SGHRS, CDR2 YFSETQ. The CDR3 runs to 17 residues. The CDR3 protein is CASSPLRDTQSLSGYTF. The CDR3 DNA reads TGCGCCAGCAGCCCCCTCCGGGACACGCAAAGTTTGAGTGGCTACACCTTC.

V usage is TRBV12-3 or TRBV12-4 and J usage is TRBJ1-2; D possibly corresponds to TRBD1 (5 bases). This CDR3 region has 11 residues. V was pared by 6 bases and J by 8 bases, with 10 bases between. The CDR3 sequence: CASRQGYGYTF. CDR3 sequence (DNA): TGTGCCAGCAGGCAGGGCTACGGCTACACCTTC.

The rearrangement joins TRBV11-2 to TRBJ1-2, with TRBD1 matching over 7 bases. The CDR3 extends over 13 amino acids. CDR1 SGHAT and CDR2 FQNNGV come from the germline V gene. J was trimmed by 8 bases and V by 5 bases; bases with no gene match: 8. The CDR3 region has the DNA TGTGCCAGCAGCAAAACAGGGGAGGAGGGCTACACCTTC. It codes for CASSKTGEEGYTF.

This chain joins TRBV7-2 and TRBJ2-3; a possible D gene is TRBD2 (6 bases). The V and J ends lost 0 bases and 4 bases respectively, with 8 bases between them. The CDR3 covers 14 residues. The germline CDR1 and CDR2 sequences are SGHTA and FQGNSA. In DNA form, the CDR3 reads TGTGCCAGCAGCTTAGCGGGGGGTGCAGATACGCAGTATTTT. It yields the protein CASSLAGGADTQYF. Full variable domain (outside the CDR3, taken from reference TRBV7-2 and TRBJ2-3): GAGVSQSPSNKVTEKGKDVELRCDPISGHTALYWYRQSLGQGLEFLIYFQGNSAPDKSGLPSDRFSAERTGGSVSTLTIQRTQQEDSAVYLCASSLAGGADTQYFGPGTRLTVL.

CDR3 nucleotides: TGTGCCAGCAACAACTCAGGACAGCGCTCTGGAAACACCATATATTTT. Its translation: CASNNSGQRSGNTIYF. The chain recombines TRBV28 with TRBJ1-3; weak D call: TRBD1 (6 bases). The CDR3 loop spans 16 amino acids. Germline V gene data show CDR1 as MDHEN and CDR2 as SYDVKM. V dropped 7 bases and J dropped 0 bases, with 16 bases sitting between them.

The chain is built from TRBV18 and TRBJ1-1; possible D gene TRBD1, 5 bases. This CDR3 is built from 15 residues. The ends were cut back, 3 bases at V and 2 bases at J, with 13 bases in the middle. Germline values: CDR1 KGHSH, CDR2 LQKENI. CDR3 sequence: CASSPPSRGNTEAFF. CDR3 DNA sequence: TGTGCCAGCTCACCCCCAAGTAGGGGAAACACTGAAGCTTTCTTT.

The chain recombines TRBV2 with TRBJ2-7; D is perhaps TRBD1 (6 bases). V was pared by 5 bases and J by 5 bases, with 10 bases between. The CDR3 contains 12 residues. The V gene's germline CDR1 is SNHLY and CDR2 FYNNEI. The CDR3 DNA is TGTGCCAGCAGTTGGACAGCCGACGAGCAGTACGTC. Translating gives CASSWTADEQYV.